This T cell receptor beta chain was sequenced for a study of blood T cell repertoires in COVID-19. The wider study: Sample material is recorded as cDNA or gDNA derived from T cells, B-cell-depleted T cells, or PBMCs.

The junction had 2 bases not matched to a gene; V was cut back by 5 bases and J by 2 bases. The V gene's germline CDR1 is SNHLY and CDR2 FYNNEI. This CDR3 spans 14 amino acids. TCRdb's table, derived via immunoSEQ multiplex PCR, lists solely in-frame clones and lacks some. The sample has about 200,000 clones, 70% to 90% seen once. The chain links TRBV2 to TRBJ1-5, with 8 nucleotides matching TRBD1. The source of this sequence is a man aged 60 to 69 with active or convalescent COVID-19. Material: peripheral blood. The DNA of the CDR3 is TGTGCCAGCAGTCCGACAGGGGGCAATCAGCCCCAGCATTTT. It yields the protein CASSPTGGNQPQHF.